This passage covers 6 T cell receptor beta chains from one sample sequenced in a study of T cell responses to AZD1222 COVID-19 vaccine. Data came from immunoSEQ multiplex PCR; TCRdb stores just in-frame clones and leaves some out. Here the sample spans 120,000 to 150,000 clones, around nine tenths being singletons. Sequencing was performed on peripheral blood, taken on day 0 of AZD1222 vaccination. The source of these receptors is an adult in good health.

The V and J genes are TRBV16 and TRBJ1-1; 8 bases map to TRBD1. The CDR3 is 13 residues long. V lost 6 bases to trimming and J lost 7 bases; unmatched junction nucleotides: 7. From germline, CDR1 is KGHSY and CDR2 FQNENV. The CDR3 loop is CASSRQGWGEAFF. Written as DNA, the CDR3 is TGTGCCAGCAGTCGACAGGGGTGGGGTGAAGCTTTCTTT.

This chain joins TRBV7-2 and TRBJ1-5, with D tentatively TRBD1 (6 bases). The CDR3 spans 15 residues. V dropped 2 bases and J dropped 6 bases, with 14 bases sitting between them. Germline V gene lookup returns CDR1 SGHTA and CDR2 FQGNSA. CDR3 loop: CASSLSAGDGQPQHF. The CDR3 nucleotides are TGTGCCAGCAGCTTATCGGCAGGGGATGGTCAGCCCCAGCATTTT.

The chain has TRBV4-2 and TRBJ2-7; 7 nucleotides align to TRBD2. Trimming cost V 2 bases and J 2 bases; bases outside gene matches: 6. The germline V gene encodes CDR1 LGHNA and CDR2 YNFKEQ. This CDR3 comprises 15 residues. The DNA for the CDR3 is TGTGCCAGCAGCCAATCTCCGGGAGGAGCCTACGAGCAGTACTTC. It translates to CASSQSPGGAYEQYF.

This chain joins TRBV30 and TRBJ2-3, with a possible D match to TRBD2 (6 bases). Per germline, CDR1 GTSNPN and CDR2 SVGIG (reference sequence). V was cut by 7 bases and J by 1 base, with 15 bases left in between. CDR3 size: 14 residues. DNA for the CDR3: TGTGCCTCCAACTCGGGACTCGGCACAGATACGCAGTATTTT. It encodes CASNSGLGTDTQYF.

CDR3 nucleotide sequence: TGCAGCGTATCAGGGGACAGAAACTATGGCTACACCTTC. Translation: CSVSGDRNYGYTF. J is TRBJ1-2 and V is TRBV29-1, with TRBD1 identical over 7 bases. The CDR3 is made up of 13 amino acids. The V gene's germline CDR1 is SQVTM and CDR2 ANQGSEA. V lost 6 bases, J lost 2 bases, and 6 bases stayed unmatched.

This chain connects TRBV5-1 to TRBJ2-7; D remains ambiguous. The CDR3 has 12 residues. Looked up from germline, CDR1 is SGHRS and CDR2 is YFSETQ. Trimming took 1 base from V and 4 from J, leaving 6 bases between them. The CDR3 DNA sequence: TGCGCCAGCAGCTTGTCAGAGTACGAGCAGTACTTC. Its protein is CASSLSEYEQYF. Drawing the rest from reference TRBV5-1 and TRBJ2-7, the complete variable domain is KAGVTQTPRYLIKTRGQQVTLSCSPISGHRSVSWYQQTPGQGLQFLFEYFSETQRNKGNFPGRFSGRQFSNSRSEMNVSTLELGDSALYLCASSLSEYEQYFGPGTRLTVT.